Listed below are T cell receptor beta chains from one sample, sequenced in a study of T cell changes during pregnancy in multiple sclerosis. Some clones are missing from TCRdb's copy, which holds only in-frame ones; the method was immunoSEQ multiplex PCR. The sample carries about 110,000 clones, 80% to 95% recorded once. This specimen consisted of peripheral blood, obtained after pregnancy. Receptors were obtained from a female donor with multiple sclerosis, enrolled in a pregnancy study. The CDR3 runs from the conserved cysteine through the conserved F or W. The D gene is left open where the match is weak. Size is stated for part of the rows, as once, few or many counts, or as a class when the clone is expanded.

>TRBV28|TRBD1|TRBJ2-5|NA
CASSLQGGYQETQYF
TGTGCCAGCAGTCTCCAAGGGGGCTACCAAGAGACCCAGTACTTC
>TRBV15|TRBD1|TRBJ1-1|NA
CATTIDRVSTEAFF
TGTGCCACGACGATAGACAGGGTGTCTACTGAAGCTTTCTTT
>TRBV10-3|TRBD2|TRBJ2-1|NA
CAISESFGGSNNEQFF
TGTGCCATCAGTGAGTCTTTTGGCGGGAGCAACAATGAGCAGTTCTTC
>TRBV18|TRBD1|TRBJ1-5|NA
CASTNGTGGRPQHF
TGTGCCAGCACGAACGGGACAGGAGGTAGGCCCCAGCATTTT
>TRBV7-9|TRBD1|TRBJ1-3|NA
CASSGLGQPNSGNTIYF
TGTGCCAGCAGCGGATTGGGACAGCCGAACTCTGGAAACACCATATATTTT
>TRBV5-4|TRBD1|TRBJ2-2|NA
CASSLGQGNTGELFF
TGTGCCAGCAGCTTGGGACAGGGGAACACCGGGGAGCTGTTTTTT
>TRBV5-1|TRBD1|TRBJ1-4|NA
CASRTGTENEKLFF
TGCGCCAGCAGGACCGGGACAGAGAATGAAAAACTGTTTTTT
>TRBV30|NA|TRBJ2-1|NA
CAWNRGSSYNEQFF
TGTGCCTGGAACCGCGGAAGCTCCTACAATGAGCAGTTCTTC
>TRBV7-2|NA|TRBJ1-1|NA
CASSFGGVLNTEAFF
TGTGCCAGCAGCTTCGGGGGGGTGCTGAACACTGAAGCTTTCTTT
>TRBV28|NA|TRBJ1-1|NA
CASSSRYLNTEAFF
TGTGCCAGCAGTTCCCGCTATCTGAACACTGAAGCTTTCTTT
>TRBV7-9|TRBD2|TRBJ2-3|NA
CASSSTGTSGDLTDTQYF
TGTGCCAGCAGCTCGACCGGGACTAGCGGGGATCTCACAGATACGCAGTATTTT
>TRBV29-1|TRBD1|TRBJ1-1|NA
CSVEQGPRNTEAFF
TGCAGCGTCGAACAGGGGCCCAGGAACACTGAAGCTTTCTTT
>TRBV28|TRBD1|TRBJ1-1|NA
CASSSPRDRSNLNTEAFF
TGTGCCAGCAGTTCTCCCCGGGACAGGAGTAACTTGAACACTGAAGCTTTCTTT
>TRBV5-1|TRBD2|TRBJ2-5|NA
CASSPFWGGSLETQYF
TGCGCCAGCAGCCCGTTTTGGGGCGGGAGTCTTGAGACCCAGTACTTC
>TRBV5-1|TRBD1|TRBJ1-1|NA
CASSQGAGTEAFF
TGCGCCAGCAGCCAGGGGGCTGGGACTGAAGCTTTCTTT
>TRBV29-1|TRBD1|TRBJ1-1|NA
CSVESGGNTEAFF
TGCAGCGTTGAATCAGGGGGGAACACTGAAGCTTTCTTT
>TRBV2|NA|TRBJ1-1|few
CASSRQVNMNTEAFF
TGTGCCAGCAGTCGACAGGTTAACATGAACACTGAAGCTTTCTTT
>TRBV13|NA|TRBJ2-5|NA
CASSLFQREGETQYF
TGTGCCAGCAGCTTATTTCAGCGAGAAGGAGAGACCCAGTACTTC
>TRBV2|NA|TRBJ1-2|NA
CASRGHRSGDTF
TGTGCCAGCAGAGGACACCGGAGTGGAGACACCTTC
>TRBV19|NA|TRBJ2-2|NA
CASRDKVNTGELFF
TGTGCCAGCCGGGACAAGGTTAACACCGGGGAGCTGTTTTTT
>TRBV9|NA|TRBJ1-5|NA
CASSVVRGVSNQPQHF
TGTGCCAGCAGCGTAGTTAGGGGCGTCAGCAATCAGCCCCAGCATTTT
>TRBV2|NA|TRBJ1-1|few
CASSETAPNTEAFF
TGTGCCAGCAGTGAAACAGCCCCGAACACTGAAGCTTTCTTT
>TRBV30|NA|TRBJ1-5|NA
CAWSVSSNQPQHF
TGTGCCTGGAGTGTATCGAGCAATCAGCCCCAGCATTTT
>TRBV28|TRBD2|TRBJ2-3|NA
CASSLVLAGGGTDTQYF
TGTGCCAGCAGTTTGGTCCTAGCGGGAGGCGGCACAGATACGCAGTATTTT
>TRBV7-2|TRBD1|TRBJ1-1|NA
CASSSSPTGRTEAFF
TGTGCCAGCAGCTCCAGTCCGACAGGGAGGACTGAAGCTTTCTTT
>TRBV9|NA|TRBJ2-1|NA
CASSVSGESYNEQFF
TGTGCCAGCAGCGTTTCGGGAGAGTCCTACAATGAGCAGTTCTTC
>TRBV2|NA|TRBJ1-1|NA
CASSGQVKSEAFF
TGTGCCAGCAGTGGACAGGTTAAATCTGAAGCTTTCTTT
>TRBV7-8|NA|TRBJ2-1|NA
CASREAGGKRPYNEQFF
TGTGCCAGCAGAGAGGCAGGGGGGAAGAGGCCCTACAATGAGCAGTTCTTC
>TRBV15|TRBD1|TRBJ1-1|once
CATSGEFRDRGTEAFF
TGTGCCACCAGCGGAGAATTCCGGGACAGGGGCACTGAAGCTTTCTTT
>TRBV9|NA|TRBJ2-2|NA
CASSVRDGELFF
TGTGCCAGCAGCGTACGAGACGGGGAGCTGTTTTTT
>TRBV7-9|NA|TRBJ1-2|NA
CASSSTSEAGGYGYTF
TGTGCCAGCAGCTCCACTTCAGAGGCGGGGGGCTATGGCTACACCTTC
>TRBV5-6|TRBD1|TRBJ1-2|NA
CASSLEQGVGGYTF
TGTGCCAGCAGCTTGGAACAGGGGGTCGGTGGCTACACCTTC
>TRBV7-3|TRBD2|TRBJ2-7|NA
CASRTGTSGIPYEQYF
TGTGCCAGCAGAACCGGGACTAGCGGTATACCCTACGAGCAGTACTTC
>TRBV5-1|TRBD1|TRBJ2-7|once
CASSARDREHLQYF
TGCGCCAGCAGCGCGAGGGACAGGGAGCACTTGCAGTACTTC
>TRBV9|NA|TRBJ1-2|NA
CASSVGPGKKDGYTF
TGTGCCAGCAGCGTAGGTCCAGGGAAGAAGGATGGCTACACCTTC
>TRBV29-1|NA|TRBJ2-3|NA
CSVEDWAWGDASTDTQYF
TGCAGCGTTGAAGATTGGGCTTGGGGGGACGCTAGCACAGATACGCAGTATTTT
>TRBV29-1|TRBD1|TRBJ1-1|NA
CSVEIRDRVIEAFF
TGCAGCGTTGAAATACGGGACAGGGTTATTGAAGCTTTCTTT
>TRBV30|NA|TRBJ2-7|NA
CAWRRGSGVVSDEQYF
TGTGCCTGGAGGCGGGGTTCGGGGGTGGTCTCCGACGAGCAGTACTTC
>TRBV5-6|NA|TRBJ2-1|NA
CASSFLPSVYNEQFF
TGTGCCAGCAGCTTTTTGCCTAGCGTGTACAATGAGCAGTTCTTC
>TRBV5-4|TRBD1|TRBJ2-7|NA
CASSWDRDHEQYF
TGTGCCAGCAGCTGGGACAGGGACCACGAGCAGTACTTC
>TRBV9|NA|TRBJ1-1|few
CASSVASQGMNTEAFF
TGTGCCAGCAGCGTAGCTAGTCAGGGGATGAACACTGAAGCTTTCTTT
>TRBV30|NA|TRBJ1-1|NA
CAWSLYIQGTEAFF
TGTGCCTGGAGTCTCTACATACAGGGAACTGAAGCTTTCTTT
>TRBV15|TRBD1|TRBJ2-2|NA
CATSRRTGRSAGELFF
TGTGCCACCAGCAGACGGACAGGGAGGTCTGCCGGGGAGCTGTTTTTT
>TRBV10-3|TRBD2|TRBJ2-7|NA
CATRRTSGSGGGQEQYF
TGTGCCACCAGAAGGACTAGCGGGAGTGGTGGAGGGCAGGAGCAGTACTTC
>TRBV5-6|TRBD1|TRBJ1-5|NA
CASSSDRGRLNQPQHF
TGTGCCAGCAGTTCGGACAGGGGGCGTCTTAATCAGCCCCAGCATTTT
>TRBV5-8|NA|TRBJ1-1|NA
CASRDRYLEGEAFF
TGTGCCAGCCGGGACCGGTATTTGGAGGGTGAAGCTTTCTTT
>TRBV10-3|NA|TRBJ2-1|NA
CAISEQGNEQFF
TGTGCCATCAGTGAGCAGGGCAATGAGCAGTTCTTC
>TRBV10-2|NA|TRBJ1-5|NA
CASSESGGDYQPQHF
TGCGCCAGCAGTGAGTCGGGGGGAGATTATCAGCCCCAGCATTTT
>TRBV5-1|TRBD1|TRBJ1-2|NA
CASSYDPPQGGWKVGGYTF
TGCGCCAGCAGCTACGATCCCCCACAGGGGGGTTGGAAGGTCGGTGGCTACACCTTC
>TRBV28|NA|TRBJ2-1|NA
CASSLTDGDNEQFF
TGTGCCAGCAGTTTAACCGACGGGGACAATGAGCAGTTCTTC
>TRBV28|NA|TRBJ1-5|NA
CASSGVRISSNQPQHF
TGTGCCAGCAGTGGTGTCAGGATTTCTAGCAATCAGCCCCAGCATTTT
>TRBV28|NA|TRBJ2-3|NA
CASSPRGDRTDTQYF
TGTGCCAGCAGTCCCCGGGGAGACAGGACAGATACGCAGTATTTT
>TRBV7-2|NA|TRBJ2-3|NA
CASSLDVGVRNTQYF
TGTGCCAGCAGCTTAGACGTGGGAGTGAGAAATACGCAGTATTTT